The rows below give T cell receptor beta chains drawn from one sample of a study of control samples from healthy donors and cancer patients. Produced via immunoSEQ multiplex PCR; TCRdb's table is partial and in-frame only. The table shows approximately 170,000 clones, with roughly nine tenths occurring only once. The sequenced sample was blood. The source is a woman in her twenties or thirties in good health. The CDR3 runs from the conserved cysteine through the conserved F or W. The D gene is left open where the match is weak. Clone size is not always given. Where it is, it says once, few, many or a class for expanded clones.

- | TRBJ2-7 | - | TRBV6-5 | 12 | CASSYIPYEQYF
- | TRBJ2-3 | - | TRBV18 | 14 | CASSPGRFPDTQYF
- | TRBJ2-1 | - | TRBV7-9 | 13 | CASPRTGRDEQFF
- | TRBJ1-3 | - | TRBV30 | 16 | CAWSVDDRGAGNTIYF
- | TRBJ1-5 | - | TRBV6-6 | 11 | CASRQNQPQHF
- | TRBJ2-2 | - | TRBV2 | 14 | CASSARTHTGELFF
once | TRBJ2-7 | TRBD2 | TRBV5-1 | 15 | CASSLTGTSSYEQYF
- | TRBJ1-2 | - | TRBV7-2 | 16 | CASSLSRGQGNSGYTF
once | TRBJ2-3 | - | TRBV6-6 | 13 | CASSYSMGDTQYF
- | TRBJ2-1 | TRBD2 | TRBV27 | 18 | CASSFRASGLSSYNEQFF
- | TRBJ2-6 | TRBD1 | TRBV6-4 | 16 | CASSGTGGAGANVLTF
- | TRBJ2-7 | - | TRBV29-1 | 13 | CSVAQGWSYEQYF
- | TRBJ2-1 | - | TRBV30 | 12 | CAWSVRLEVRFF
- | TRBJ2-3 | TRBD1 | TRBV7-9 | 14 | CASSPGQGPDTQYF
- | TRBJ2-7 | TRBD2 | TRBV29-1 | 15 | CSVEGGLAGRGGQYF
- | TRBJ2-5 | TRBD2 | TRBV29-1 | 12 | CSGRSGGETQYF
- | TRBJ2-5 | - | TRBV10-3 | 15 | CAIGDSGGGQETQYF
- | TRBJ2-1 | TRBD1 | TRBV9 | 14 | CASSVVTGQEEQFF
- | TRBJ2-3 | TRBD2 | TRBV5-1 | 22 | CASSLFQGLGLSLAAGEDTQYF
- | TRBJ2-7 | - | TRBV14 | 14 | CASSQIGVVREQYF
- | TRBJ2-1 | - | TRBV4-1 | 16 | CASSRAGSRGYNEQFF
- | TRBJ2-2 | TRBD1 | TRBV28 | 16 | CATLRDRVLTGGELFF
- | TRBJ2-3 | - | TRBV7-6 | 15 | CASSPGGPGTDTQYF
- | TRBJ2-1 | TRBD1 | TRBV28 | 13 | CASSLRQGHEQFF
- | TRBJ1-2 | - | TRBV24-1 | 13 | CATSDPGDYGYTF
- | TRBJ1-1 | - | TRBV7-9 | 14 | CASSLVGSDAEAFF
- | TRBJ2-6 | - | TRBV4-2 | 17 | CASSQGSSQSGANVLTF
- | TRBJ2-2 | - | TRBV7-2 | 16 | CASRVSSASNTGELFF
- | TRBJ1-6 | - | TRBV7-2 | 13 | CASSSSRDSPLHF
- | TRBJ2-7 | TRBD1 | TRBV7-2 | 13 | CASSPGQGYEQYF
- | TRBJ2-7 | - | TRBV6-2/TRBV6-3 | 14 | CASSYRDTTYEQYF
- | TRBJ2-4 | - | TRBV12-3/TRBV12-4 | 11 | CASTDGWDQYF
- | TRBJ2-2 | - | TRBV2 | 13 | CASSRDNTGELFF
- | TRBJ2-7 | - | TRBV5-1 | 14 | CASSTGQPTNEQYF
- | TRBJ2-3 | - | TRBV9 | 14 | CASSVFGEPDTQYF
- | TRBJ2-4 | TRBD1 | TRBV19 | 15 | CASGQGQLAKNIQYF
- | TRBJ2-7 | - | TRBV3-1/TRBV3-2 | 16 | CASSPRQGLLRGEQYF
- | TRBJ2-1 | TRBD2 | TRBV15 | 16 | CATSRERLAGNNEQFF
- | TRBJ2-2 | - | TRBV6-5 | 14 | CASSNQGGTGELFF
- | TRBJ1-1 | - | TRBV30 | 13 | CAWRGGGNTEAFF
- | TRBJ2-1 | TRBD2 | TRBV2 | 15 | CASSDRTSGYNEQFF
- | TRBJ2-2 | - | TRBV9 | 16 | CASSVHREGLSGELFF
- | TRBJ2-1 | TRBD2 | TRBV10-3 | 17 | CAISESLAGGAYNEQFF
- | TRBJ2-7 | TRBD2 | TRBV28 | 14 | CASSLAGDSYEQYF
- | TRBJ2-1 | TRBD2 | TRBV15 | 17 | CATSTTLSSGRYNEQFF